Given below is one TCR beta chain in context. For TCR beta, libraries came from iRepertoire HTBI primers and Arm-PCR of CDR3 regions. TCRdb re-called the multiplex PCR reads through MiXCR, storing one row per CDR3 protein. The table has 500,000 or so distinct CDR3 sequences, 13% to 15% seen once. This entry is derived from a study of regulatory T cells in long-lasting Graves disease. Time point indicated: newly diagnosed GD, antithyroid drugs for less than 3 months. RNA isolated from PBMCs was used to make the TCR library. Per germline, CDR1 SGHVS and CDR2 FQNEAQ. The trim removed 5 bases at V and 10 bases at J, leaving 16 bases unmatched. This CDR3 comprises 17 residues. This sample was shared with a second study, whose subject was T cells in Graves' hyperthyroidism and ophthalmopathy.

The sequence was collected from a woman in her forties or fifties with Graves disease. Sample: peripheral blood mononuclear cells (PBMCs), taken at new diagnosis, from a patient treated with antithyroid drugs. V usage is TRBV7-8 and J usage is TRBJ1-6; 8 bases are a match to TRBD1. The CDR3 loop is CASSLPPRTGNTSPLHF. DNA of the CDR3: TGTGCCAGCAGCCTTCCCCCCCGGACAGGGAACACCTCACCCCTCCACTTT.